Following are 11 T cell receptor beta chains from one sample sequenced in a study of control samples from healthy donors and cancer patients. The protocol was immunoSEQ multiplex PCR, while the TCRdb copy is restricted to in-frame clones and leaves out a portion. The repertoire has around 170,000 clones, 85% to 90% of them found once; the top ten carry nearly 5%. What was sequenced was blood. All receptors derive from a woman in her twenties or thirties in good health.

J is TRBJ1-6 and V is TRBV7-9; no firm D call. This CDR3 spans 11 amino acids. Trimming pared 5 bases from V and 10 bases from J, leaving 6 bases between. Germline loops: CDR1 SEHNR, CDR2 FQNEAQ (reference sequence). The CDR3 DNA reads as TGTGCCAGCAGCCTTCAGTCACCCCTCCACTTT. It is translated as CASSLQSPLHF.

The chain couples TRBV2 to TRBJ2-5; possibly TRBD2 for D (7 bases). V lost 6 bases to trimming and J lost 5 bases, with 22 bases between them. This CDR3 has 16 residues. Germline values: CDR1 SNHLY, CDR2 FYNNEI. CDR3 nucleotide sequence: TGTGCCAGCAGCCCCCCATTAGGGGGGGGCCGGGAGACCCAGTACTTC. This translates into CASSPPLGGGRETQYF.

This sequence joins TRBV29-1 and TRBJ1-2; D possibly corresponds to TRBD1 (6 bases). From germline, CDR1 is SQVTM and CDR2 ANQGSEA. CDR3 length: 14 residues. V was clipped by 6 bases and J by 6 bases, with 20 bases between them. The CDR3, as DNA: TGCAGCGTGCACGTCCGGCGGACAGAGGATGGCTACACCTTC. Its translation: CSVHVRRTEDGYTF.

The chain couples TRBV27 to TRBJ2-7; possibly TRBD1 or TRBD2 for D (5 bases each). The CDR3 runs to 12 residues. Germline-derived CDR1 and CDR2 are MNHEY and SMNVEV (reference sequence). V was shortened by 1 base and J by 5 bases, with 6 bases between the two germline ends. The CDR3 sequence is CASSLLGDEQYF. Here the CDR3 DNA reads TGTGCCAGCAGTTTATTGGGGGACGAGCAGTACTTC.

The chain combines TRBV28 with TRBJ1-3, with no clear D. The CDR3 length is 15 residues. From germline, CDR1 is MDHEN and CDR2 SYDVKM. Deletions cut 2 bases from V and 2 bases from J, with 10 bases between. CDR3 in amino acids: CASSLGVTTGNTIYF. In DNA, the CDR3 is TGTGCCAGCAGTTTAGGGGTCACAACTGGAAACACCATATATTTT.

The chain employs TRBV15 and TRBJ1-5; D is unresolved. Per germline, CDR1 LNHNV and CDR2 YYDKDF (reference sequence). The CDR3 sequence is 15 residues long. The V end lost 0 bases, the J end lost 1 base, and 7 bases lay between the germline ends. The CDR3 nucleotides are TGTGCCACCAGCAGAGATGGCCAGAGCAATCAGCCCCAGCATTTT. Amino acids: CATSRDGQSNQPQHF. Using reference TRBV15 and TRBJ1-5 for the parts outside the CDR3, the full variable domain is DAMVIQNPRYQVTQFGKPVTLSCSQTLNHNVMYWYQQKSSQAPKLLFHYYDKDFNNEADTPDNFQSRRPNTSFCFLDIRSPGLGDTAMYLCATSRDGQSNQPQHFGDGTRLSIL.

The chain combines TRBV19 with TRBJ1-1; D not resolved. V was pared by 3 bases and J by 6 bases, with 8 bases between. Per the germline V gene, CDR1 is LNHDA and CDR2 is SQIVND (reference sequence). This CDR3 region has 12 residues. The CDR3: CASSMGSAEAFF. DNA of the CDR3: TGTGCCAGTAGTATGGGTTCTGCTGAAGCTTTCTTT.

J is TRBJ1-1 and V is TRBV27, with D hard to call. Trimming left V 5 bases short and J 11 bases short, with 21 bases between. Per germline, CDR1 MNHEY and CDR2 SMNVEV (reference sequence). The CDR3 totals 14 residues. The DNA for the CDR3 is TGTGCCAGCAGTACTTATCCCCCTCGGTTTGGCGCTTTCTTT. The encoded protein is CASSTYPPRFGAFF.

The chain is built from TRBV10-1 and TRBJ2-2; 11 bases fit TRBD1. The V and J ends lost 6 bases and 6 bases, in that order; junction bases with no gene match: 9. CDR1 WNHNN and CDR2 SYGVQD come from the germline V gene (reference sequence). The CDR3 consists of 16 residues. The CDR3: CASSGQGASGSGELFF. CDR3 bases: TGCGCCAGCAGCGGACAGGGGGCGAGCGGGTCCGGGGAGCTGTTTTTT.

This rearrangement joins TRBV10-1 to TRBJ2-1; tentatively, D is TRBD1 (7 bases). CDR1 and CDR2 from the germline V gene are WNHNN and SYGVQD (reference sequence). CDR3 length: 13 amino acids. V lost 9 bases, J lost 9 bases, and 18 bases lay in between. CDR3 in amino acids: CARKYRGSGEQFF. The CDR3 DNA reads TGCGCCAGAAAATACAGGGGTAGCGGTGAGCAGTTCTTC.

V is TRBV7-8 and J is TRBJ2-7, with D uncertain. V was pared by 5 bases and J by 4 bases, with 9 bases between. The CDR3 runs 12 residues. Germline V gene sequence: CDR1 SGHVS, CDR2 FQNEAQ. CDR3 region: CASSPIDYEQYF. The CDR3 DNA is TGTGCCAGCAGCCCGATAGATTACGAGCAGTACTTC.